These T cell receptor beta chains were read from a single sample in a study of shared clonotypes between healthy human individuals. Libraries were prepared by immunoSEQ multiplex PCR; TCRdb keeps only in-frame clonotypes and omits some of them. The table lists just over 2,000,000 clones, 95% of them singletons. Material: naive CD4+ T cells sorted from blood. Receptors were obtained from a man aged 18 to 35 in good health. The CDR3 runs from the conserved cysteine through the conserved F or W. The D gene is left open where the match is weak. Size values are once, few and many counts, or a class for expanded clones, and some rows have none.

d_call: TRBD1
j_call: TRBJ2-1
v_call: TRBV14
clone_size: NA
cdr3_aa: CASSQANRGNEQFF
cdr3_nt: TGTGCCAGCAGCCAAGCCAACAGGGGAAATGAGCAGTTCTTC

d_call: TRBD1
j_call: TRBJ2-7
v_call: TRBV27
clone_size: NA
cdr3_aa: CASRVGTVSYEQYF
cdr3_nt: TGTGCCAGCAGAGTCGGGACAGTATCCTACGAGCAGTACTTC

d_call: TRBD1
j_call: TRBJ2-7
v_call: TRBV6-5
clone_size: NA
cdr3_aa: CASSNYPRDRGFGYF
cdr3_nt: TGTGCCAGCAGCAACTATCCCCGGGACAGAGGGTTCGGGTACTTC

d_call: NA
j_call: TRBJ2-5
v_call: TRBV6-5
clone_size: NA
cdr3_aa: CASSYSDSGLGETQYF
cdr3_nt: TGTGCCAGCAGTTACTCGGACTCGGGGCTGGGGGAGACCCAGTACTTC

d_call: NA
j_call: TRBJ2-6
v_call: TRBV5-1
clone_size: once
cdr3_aa: CASSLGGTDSSGANVLTF
cdr3_nt: TGCGCCAGCAGCTTGGGCGGGACAGATAGCTCTGGGGCCAACGTCCTGACTTTC

d_call: NA
j_call: TRBJ1-2
v_call: TRBV30
clone_size: NA
cdr3_aa: CAWSAGSYGYTF
cdr3_nt: TGTGCCTGGAGCGCAGGGAGCTATGGCTACACCTTC

d_call: TRBD2
j_call: TRBJ2-7
v_call: TRBV6-1
clone_size: NA
cdr3_aa: CASRNGAGASYEQYF
cdr3_nt: TGTGCCAGCAGGAACGGGGCGGGAGCCTCCTACGAGCAGTACTTC

d_call: NA
j_call: TRBJ2-7
v_call: TRBV7-9
clone_size: once
cdr3_aa: CASSLAAGQSTYEQYF
cdr3_nt: TGTGCCAGCAGCTTAGCGGCTGGACAGAGTACCTACGAGCAGTACTTC

d_call: NA
j_call: TRBJ1-4
v_call: TRBV28
clone_size: NA
cdr3_aa: CASNAGKTNEKLFF
cdr3_nt: TGTGCCAGCAATGCCGGGAAGACTAATGAAAAACTGTTTTTT

d_call: NA
j_call: TRBJ2-1
v_call: TRBV20-1
clone_size: NA
cdr3_aa: CSADRTIEQFF
cdr3_nt: TGCAGTGCTGACCGGACGATTGAGCAGTTCTTC

d_call: TRBD2
j_call: TRBJ2-5
v_call: TRBV30
clone_size: few
cdr3_aa: CAWSVMRGGETQYF
cdr3_nt: TGTGCCTGGAGTGTAATGCGGGGGGGAGAGACCCAGTACTTC

d_call: NA
j_call: TRBJ1-6
v_call: TRBV5-5
clone_size: NA
cdr3_aa: CASSPNRGPLHF
cdr3_nt: TGTGCCAGCAGCCCCAATAGAGGACCCCTCCACTTT

d_call: TRBD2
j_call: TRBJ2-2
v_call: TRBV6-5
clone_size: NA
cdr3_aa: CASSTSATGELFF
cdr3_nt: TGTGCCAGCAGCACTAGCGCCACCGGGGAGCTGTTTTTT

d_call: NA
j_call: TRBJ1-5
v_call: TRBV4-1
clone_size: NA
cdr3_aa: CASSQESQHSNQPQHF
cdr3_nt: TGCGCCAGCAGCCAAGAGTCTCAGCATAGCAATCAGCCCCAGCATTTT

d_call: TRBD2
j_call: TRBJ2-5
v_call: TRBV5-4
clone_size: NA
cdr3_aa: CASSPPGGGGETQYF
cdr3_nt: TGTGCCAGCAGCCCCCCGGGAGGGGGGGGAGAGACCCAGTACTTC

d_call: NA
j_call: TRBJ2-4
v_call: TRBV7-9
clone_size: NA
cdr3_aa: CASSFPQAEDIQYF
cdr3_nt: TGTGCCAGCAGCTTTCCACAGGCAGAGGACATTCAGTACTTC

d_call: NA
j_call: TRBJ1-1
v_call: TRBV27
clone_size: NA
cdr3_aa: CASIGGMNTEAFF
cdr3_nt: TGTGCCAGCATCGGCGGGATGAACACTGAAGCTTTCTTT

d_call: TRBD1
j_call: TRBJ2-7
v_call: TRBV5-1
clone_size: NA
cdr3_aa: CASSEDRHEQYF
cdr3_nt: TGCGCCAGCAGCGAGGACAGGCACGAGCAGTACTTC

d_call: TRBD1
j_call: TRBJ2-5
v_call: TRBV5-8
clone_size: NA
cdr3_aa: CASIGWTGGSGETQYF
cdr3_nt: TGTGCCAGCATCGGATGGACAGGGGGCTCGGGAGAGACCCAGTACTTC

d_call: NA
j_call: TRBJ1-2
v_call: TRBV29-1
clone_size: NA
cdr3_aa: CSVGDGGEGYTF
cdr3_nt: TGCAGCGTTGGCGATGGAGGAGAGGGCTACACCTTC

d_call: NA
j_call: TRBJ1-1
v_call: TRBV30
clone_size: once
cdr3_aa: CAWTRGNMNTEAFF
cdr3_nt: TGTGCCTGGACAAGAGGGAACATGAACACTGAAGCTTTCTTT

d_call: NA
j_call: TRBJ2-3
v_call: TRBV5-1
clone_size: NA
cdr3_aa: CASSLEPAIPRIAVVGSTDTQYF
cdr3_nt: TGCGCCAGCAGCCTGGAGCCCGCCATACCTCGTATAGCGGTCGTCGGCAGCACAGATACGCAGTATTTT

d_call: NA
j_call: TRBJ2-5
v_call: TRBV7-8
clone_size: NA
cdr3_aa: CASSLMGRDQETQYF
cdr3_nt: TGTGCCAGCAGCCTGATGGGTAGGGACCAAGAGACCCAGTACTTC